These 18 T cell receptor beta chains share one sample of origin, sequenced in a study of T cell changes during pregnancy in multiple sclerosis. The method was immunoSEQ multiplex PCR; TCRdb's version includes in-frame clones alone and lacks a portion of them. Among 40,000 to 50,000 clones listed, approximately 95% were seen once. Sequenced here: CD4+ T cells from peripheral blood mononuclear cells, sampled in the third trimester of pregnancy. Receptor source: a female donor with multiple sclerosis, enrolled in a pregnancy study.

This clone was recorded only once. CDR3 coding DNA: TGTGCCTGGAGTGTGGTCAGAGGTGATACGCAGTATTTT. Amino acids: CAWSVVRGDTQYF. The rearrangement uses TRBV30 and TRBJ2-3; no firm D call. With 0 bases removed from V and 6 bases from J, the gap between germline ends came to 10 bases. Germline CDR1 and CDR2: GTSNPN and SVGIG (reference sequence). This CDR3 is built from 13 residues. Based on the CDR3 plus reference TRBV30 and TRBJ2-3, the full variable domain is SQTIHQWPATLVQPVGSPLSLECTVEGTSNPNLYWYRQAAGRGLQLLFYSVGIGQISSEVPQNLSASRPQDRQFILSSKKLLLSDSGFYLCAWSVVRGDTQYFGPGTRLTVL.

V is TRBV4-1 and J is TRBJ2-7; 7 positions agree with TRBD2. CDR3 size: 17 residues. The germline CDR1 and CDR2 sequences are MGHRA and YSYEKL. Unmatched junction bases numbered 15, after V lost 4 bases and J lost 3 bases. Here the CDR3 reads CASSRASGTKNHYEQYF. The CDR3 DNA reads TGCGCCAGCAGCCGGGCATCCGGGACTAAAAATCACTACGAGCAGTACTTC.

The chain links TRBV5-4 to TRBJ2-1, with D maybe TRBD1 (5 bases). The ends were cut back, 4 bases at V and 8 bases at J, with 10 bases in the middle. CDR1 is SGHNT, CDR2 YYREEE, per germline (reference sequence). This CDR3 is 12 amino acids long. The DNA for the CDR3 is TGTGCCAGCAGCCAGGGTCTCCATGAGCAGTTCTTC. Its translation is CASSQGLHEQFF.

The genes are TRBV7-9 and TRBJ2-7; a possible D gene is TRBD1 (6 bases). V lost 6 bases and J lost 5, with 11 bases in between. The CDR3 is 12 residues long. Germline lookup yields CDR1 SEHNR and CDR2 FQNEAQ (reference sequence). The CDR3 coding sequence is TGTGCCAGCAGTCCCCAGGGGCACGAGCAGTACTTC. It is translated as CASSPQGHEQYF.

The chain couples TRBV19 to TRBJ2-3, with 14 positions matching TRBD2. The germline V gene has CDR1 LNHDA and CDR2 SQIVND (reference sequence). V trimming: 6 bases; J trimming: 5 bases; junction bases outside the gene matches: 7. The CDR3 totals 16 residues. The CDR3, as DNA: TGTGCCAGTAGGGGGACTAGCGGGAGATGGGGAGATACGCAGTATTTT. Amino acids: CASRGTSGRWGDTQYF.

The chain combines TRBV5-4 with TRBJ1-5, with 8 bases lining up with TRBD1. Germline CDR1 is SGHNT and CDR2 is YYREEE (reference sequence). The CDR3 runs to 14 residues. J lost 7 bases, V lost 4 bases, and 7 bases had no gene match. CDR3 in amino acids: CASSKQGAEQPQHF. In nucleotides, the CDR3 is TGTGCCAGCAGCAAGCAGGGGGCTGAACAGCCCCAGCATTTT.

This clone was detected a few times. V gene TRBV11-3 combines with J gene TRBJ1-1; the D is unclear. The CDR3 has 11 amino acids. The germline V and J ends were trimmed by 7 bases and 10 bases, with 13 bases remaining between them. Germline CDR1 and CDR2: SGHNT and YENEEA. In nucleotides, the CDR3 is TGTGCCAGCACCCGTGGAGGGTTAGCTTTCTTT. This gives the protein CASTRGGLAFF.

This CDR3 is CASSLASGGNQPQHF. DNA of the CDR3: TGCGCCAGCAGCTTGGCCTCGGGAGGGAATCAGCCCCAGCATTTT. The V call is TRBV5-1, the J call TRBJ1-5, with unresolved D. V shed 0 bases and J shed 4 bases, with 11 bases lying between them. The CDR3 totals 15 residues. In germline, CDR1 is SGHRS, CDR2 YFSETQ.

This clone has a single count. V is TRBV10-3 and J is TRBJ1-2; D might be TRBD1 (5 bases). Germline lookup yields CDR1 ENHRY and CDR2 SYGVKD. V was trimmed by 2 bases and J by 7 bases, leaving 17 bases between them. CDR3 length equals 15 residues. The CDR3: CAISEAGSGALGYTF. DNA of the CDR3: TGTGCCATCAGTGAGGCGGGGAGCGGGGCGCTTGGCTACACCTTC.

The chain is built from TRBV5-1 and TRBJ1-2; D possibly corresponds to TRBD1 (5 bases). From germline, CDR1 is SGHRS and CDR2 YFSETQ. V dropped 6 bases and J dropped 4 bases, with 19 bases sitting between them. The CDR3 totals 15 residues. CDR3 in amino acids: CASTLSRGDSYGYTF. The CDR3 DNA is TGCGCCAGCACCCTCTCGAGAGGGGACTCCTATGGCTACACCTTC.

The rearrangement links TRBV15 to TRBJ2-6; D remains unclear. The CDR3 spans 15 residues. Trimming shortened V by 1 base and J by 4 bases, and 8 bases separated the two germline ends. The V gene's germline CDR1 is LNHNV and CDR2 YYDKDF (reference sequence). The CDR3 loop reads CATSRAGSGANVLTF. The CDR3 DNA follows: TGTGCCACCAGCAGAGCGGGTTCCGGGGCCAACGTCCTGACTTTC.

The CDR3 region is CASSNFGTEAFF. CDR3 nucleotides: TGTGCCAGCAGCAACTTTGGCACTGAAGCTTTCTTT. The rearrangement links TRBV11-3 to TRBJ1-1; the D is unclear. The length of the CDR3 is 12 residues. The ends were cut back, 5 bases at V and 4 bases at J, with 8 bases in the middle. The germline gives CDR1 SGHNT, CDR2 YENEEA. Complete variable domain (other parts from reference TRBV11-3 and TRBJ1-1): EAGVVQSPRYKIIEKKQPVAFWCNPISGHNTLYWYLQNLGQGPELLIRYENEEAVDDSQLPKDRFSAERLKGVDSTLKIQPAELGDSAVYLCASSNFGTEAFFGQGTRLTVV.

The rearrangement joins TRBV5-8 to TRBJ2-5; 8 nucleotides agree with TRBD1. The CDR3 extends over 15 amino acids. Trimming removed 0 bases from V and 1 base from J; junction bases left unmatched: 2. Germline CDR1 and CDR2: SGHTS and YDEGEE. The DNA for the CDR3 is TGTGCCAGCAGCTTGGGAGACAGGGGCCAAGAGACCCAGTACTTC. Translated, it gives CASSLGDRGQETQYF. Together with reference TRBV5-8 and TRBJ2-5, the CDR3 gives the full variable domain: EAGVTQSPTHLIKTRGQQATLRCSPISGHTSVYWYQQALGLGLQFLLWYDEGEERNRGNFPPRFSGRQFPNYSSELNVNALELEDSALYLCASSLGDRGQETQYFGPGTRLLVL.

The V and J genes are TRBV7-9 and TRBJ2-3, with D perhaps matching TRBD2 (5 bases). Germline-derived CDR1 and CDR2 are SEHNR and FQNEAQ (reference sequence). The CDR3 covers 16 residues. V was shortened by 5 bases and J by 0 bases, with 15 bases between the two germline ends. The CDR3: CASSTRRQSSTDTQYF. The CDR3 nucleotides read TGTGCCAGCAGCACTAGGCGCCAGAGCAGCACAGATACGCAGTATTTT.

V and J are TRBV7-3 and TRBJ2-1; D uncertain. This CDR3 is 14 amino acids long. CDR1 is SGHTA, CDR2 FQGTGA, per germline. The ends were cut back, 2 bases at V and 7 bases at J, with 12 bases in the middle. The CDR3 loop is CASSLDPSGNEQFF. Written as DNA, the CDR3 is TGTGCCAGCAGCTTAGATCCTAGTGGGAATGAGCAGTTCTTC.

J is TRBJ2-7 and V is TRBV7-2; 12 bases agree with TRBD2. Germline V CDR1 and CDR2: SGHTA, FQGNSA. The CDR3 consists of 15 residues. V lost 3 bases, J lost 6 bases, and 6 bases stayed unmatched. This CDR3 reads CASSLTSGRIGEQYF. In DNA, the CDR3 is TGTGCCAGCAGCTTGACTAGCGGGAGAATCGGCGAGCAGTACTTC.

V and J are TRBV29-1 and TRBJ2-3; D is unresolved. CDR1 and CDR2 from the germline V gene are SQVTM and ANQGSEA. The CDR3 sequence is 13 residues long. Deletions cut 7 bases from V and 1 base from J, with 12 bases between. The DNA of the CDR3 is TGCAGCGGGTACCTCGCGGGCACAGATACGCAGTATTTT. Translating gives CSGYLAGTDTQYF.

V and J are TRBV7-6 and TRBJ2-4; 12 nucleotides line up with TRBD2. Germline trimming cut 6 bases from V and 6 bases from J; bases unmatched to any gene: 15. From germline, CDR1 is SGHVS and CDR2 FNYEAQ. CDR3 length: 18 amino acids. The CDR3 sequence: CASSKASGRARLRNIQYF. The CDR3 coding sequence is TGTGCCAGCAGTAAAGCTAGCGGGAGGGCCCGGTTGCGAAACATTCAGTACTTC.